The 32 T cell receptor beta chains below all came from one sample that was sequenced in a study of PD-1 blockade in mismatch repair-deficient tumors. The repertoire was sequenced with immunoSEQ multiplex PCR; TCRdb's copy has only in-frame clones and lacks some. The sample shows 120,000 or so clones, 70% to 90% of them seen only once. The source material was peripheral blood, sampled 44 weeks after starting pembrolizumab. The receptors come from an adult with mismatch repair-deficient cancer.

The chain carries TRBV7-9 and TRBJ2-7; 9 positions agree with TRBD2. V shed 4 bases, J shed 4 bases, and the junction held 11 bases outside the gene matches. Looked up from germline, CDR1 is SEHNR and CDR2 is FQNEAQ (reference sequence). The CDR3 has 16 residues. This CDR3 reads CASSSTLAGAGYEQYF. The CDR3 region has the DNA TGTGCCAGCAGCTCCACCTTAGCGGGAGCGGGATACGAGCAGTACTTC.

This rearrangement joins TRBV14 to TRBJ2-7; D is unclear. V lost 1 base to trimming and J lost 4 bases, with 8 bases between them. The germline V gene has CDR1 SGHDN and CDR2 FVKESK. The CDR3 has 13 residues. The DNA for the CDR3 is TGTGCCAGCAGCCAAGGGGTTAGGTACGAGCAGTACTTC. Translating gives CASSQGVRYEQYF.

This clone appeared once. J is TRBJ1-5 and V is TRBV7-8; no definite D call. Germline CDR1 and CDR2: SGHVS and FQNEAQ. Trimming removed 4 bases from V and 0 bases from J, with 10 bases in between. CDR3 length: 15 residues. CDR3 amino acids: CASSYEDNSNQPQHF. The CDR3 DNA reads as TGTGCCAGCAGCTATGAGGATAATAGCAATCAGCCCCAGCATTTT.

The CDR3 region is CSVDGRNSYEQYF. Here the CDR3 DNA reads TGCAGCGTTGACGGACGGAACTCCTACGAGCAGTACTTC. The V call is TRBV29-1, the J call TRBJ2-7, with D unresolved. Trimming pared 3 bases from V and 0 bases from J, leaving 9 bases between. Germline V gene lookup returns CDR1 SQVTM and CDR2 ANQGSEA. The CDR3 consists of 13 residues.

The chain recombines TRBV5-4 with TRBJ2-7, with D possibly matching TRBD2 (6 bases). Germline V gene sequence: CDR1 SGHNT, CDR2 YYREEE (reference sequence). The CDR3 runs to 13 residues. V lost 4 bases and J lost 6, with 14 bases in between. This chain's CDR3 is CASSPGDRGEQYF. CDR3 bases: TGTGCCAGCAGCCCGGGGGACCGGGGCGAGCAGTACTTC.

This sequence joins TRBV4-2 and TRBJ2-7, with D hard to call. V gave up 1 base and J gave up 2 bases, with 9 bases separating them. CDR1 and CDR2 (germline): LGHNA, YNFKEQ. The CDR3 runs 14 residues. The CDR3, as DNA: TGTGCCAGCAGCCAAGTGGAACAGACCTACGAGCAGTACTTC. It yields the protein CASSQVEQTYEQYF.

The V call is TRBV4-1, the J call TRBJ1-1; a possible D gene is TRBD1 (6 bases). The germline V gene encodes CDR1 MGHRA and CDR2 YSYEKL. The CDR3 runs to 15 residues. V was trimmed by 4 bases and J by 3 bases, leaving 15 bases between them. CDR3 sequence reads: CASSLRQAGDTEAFF. The CDR3 DNA follows: TGCGCCAGCAGCCTCCGACAGGCCGGGGACACTGAAGCTTTCTTT.

This clone came up a few times. This rearrangement joins TRBV12-5 to TRBJ2-2; a possible D gene is TRBD1 (5 bases). Germline lookup yields CDR1 LGHNT and CDR2 FRNRAP. The CDR3 spans 13 residues. Deletions cut 4 bases from V and 6 bases from J, with 9 bases between. The CDR3 loop reads CASGSRASGELFF. The CDR3 region has the DNA TGTGCTAGTGGTTCCAGGGCTTCCGGGGAGCTGTTTTTT.

The chain recombines TRBV11-3 with TRBJ2-7; D is unclear. V was clipped by 5 bases and J by 4 bases, with 12 bases between them. This CDR3 has 13 amino acids. Germline V gene lookup returns CDR1 SGHNT and CDR2 YENEEA. DNA of the CDR3: TGTGCCAGCAGCCATACCCGTAGTTACGAGCAGTACTTC. This sequence encodes CASSHTRSYEQYF.

This sequence joins TRBV2 and TRBJ1-2; TRBD1 aligns across 7 bases. This CDR3 comprises 14 residues. CDR1 is SNHLY, CDR2 FYNNEI, per germline. The junction had 7 bases not matched to a gene; V was cut back by 5 bases and J by 4 bases. CDR3 DNA: TGTGCCAGCAGTTCCGGACAGGTGGCCTATGGCTACACCTTC. Its translation: CASSSGQVAYGYTF. The full variable domain, in which reference TRBV2 and TRBJ1-2 provide the parts outside the CDR3, is EPEVTQTPSHQVTQMGQEVILRCVPISNHLYFYWYRQILGQKVEFLVSFYNNEISEKSEIFDDQFSVERPDGSNFTLKIRSTKLEDSAMYFCASSSGQVAYGYTFGSGTRLTVV.

The J gene is TRBJ2-7, the V gene TRBV7-6; D perhaps matches TRBD2 (5 bases). Germline CDR1 is SGHVS and CDR2 is FNYEAQ. Trimming took 1 base from V and 5 from J, leaving 15 bases between them. The CDR3 consists of 15 residues. CDR3 loop: CASSLVPEEGHEQYF. Here the CDR3 DNA reads TGTGCCAGCAGCTTAGTGCCAGAAGAGGGCCACGAGCAGTACTTC.

The chain links TRBV6-1 to TRBJ2-7; TRBD1 aligns across 9 bases. The V gene's germline CDR1 is MNHNS and CDR2 SASEGT. The CDR3 contains 14 residues. V shed 7 bases, J shed 6 bases, and the junction held 10 bases outside the gene matches. The CDR3 here is CASMERDRVSEQYF. The CDR3 DNA reads TGTGCCAGCATGGAACGGGACAGGGTATCCGAGCAGTACTTC.

The chain links TRBV6-5 to TRBJ2-5; 8 nucleotides match TRBD1. The CDR3 runs to 13 residues. V lost 5 bases to trimming and J lost 5 bases; unmatched junction nucleotides: 4. Germline-derived CDR1 and CDR2 are MNHEY and SVGAGI. In DNA form, the CDR3 reads TGTGCCAGCAGTCGGACAGGGACGGAGACCCAGTACTTC. Its translation: CASSRTGTETQYF.

The sample holds a few counts of this clone. This sequence joins TRBV2 and TRBJ2-4; no clear D gene. Trimming pared 2 bases from V and 0 bases from J, leaving 8 bases between. The CDR3 sequence is 15 residues long. The V gene's germline CDR1 is SNHLY and CDR2 FYNNEI. The CDR3 protein is CASSESRPAKNIQYF. The CDR3 DNA is TGTGCCAGCAGTGAATCCAGGCCAGCCAAAAACATTCAGTACTTC.

This chain connects TRBV19 to TRBJ2-3; 10 nucleotides line up with TRBD2. Germline V gene data show CDR1 as LNHDA and CDR2 as SQIVND (reference sequence). After removal of 7 bases from V and 5 bases from J, the junction contained 12 bases not matched to a gene. CDR3 length equals 16 residues. The CDR3 protein is CASNNPSGSFGDTQYF. As DNA, the CDR3 is TGTGCCAGTAATAACCCTAGCGGGAGTTTTGGAGATACGCAGTATTTT.

This CDR3 is CSVEDGYSQYGTYEQYF. The CDR3 coding sequence is TGCAGCGTTGAAGATGGGTACAGCCAATATGGGACCTACGAGCAGTACTTC. The V and J genes are TRBV29-1 and TRBJ2-7; D unresolved. V was shortened by 0 bases and J by 2 bases, with 20 bases between the two germline ends. Germline V gene data show CDR1 as SQVTM and CDR2 as ANQGSEA. The CDR3 spans 17 residues.

V is TRBV27 and J is TRBJ2-2; 11 positions agree with TRBD2. Germline V gene data show CDR1 as MNHEY and CDR2 as SMNVEV (reference sequence). The CDR3 loop spans 16 amino acids. Trimming cost V 2 bases and J 5 bases; bases outside gene matches: 4. The chain's CDR3 is CASSLIAGGRTGELFF. In DNA, the CDR3 is TGTGCCAGCAGTTTAATAGCGGGGGGGCGGACCGGGGAGCTGTTTTTT.

The chain couples TRBV2 to TRBJ2-2; D is perhaps TRBD2 (6 bases). V was shortened by 2 bases and J by 5 bases, with 9 bases between the two germline ends. In germline, CDR1 is SNHLY, CDR2 FYNNEI. The CDR3 is 14 residues long. The CDR3 reads CASSELAWTGELFF. The CDR3 DNA sequence: TGTGCCAGCAGTGAACTAGCGTGGACCGGGGAGCTGTTTTTT. The full variable domain, completed using reference TRBV2 and TRBJ2-2, is EPEVTQTPSHQVTQMGQEVILRCVPISNHLYFYWYRQILGQKVEFLVSFYNNEISEKSEIFDDQFSVERPDGSNFTLKIRSTKLEDSAMYFCASSELAWTGELFFGEGSRLTVL.

This chain connects TRBV19 to TRBJ1-1; D is uncertain. The CDR3 loop spans 13 amino acids. V was pared by 2 bases and J by 4 bases, with 8 bases between. The germline CDR1 and CDR2 sequences are LNHDA and SQIVND (reference sequence). CDR3 in DNA: TGTGCCAGTAGTATATCGGTTCGCACTGAAGCTTTCTTT. Amino acid sequence: CASSISVRTEAFF.

J is TRBJ1-4 and V is TRBV18; tentatively, D is TRBD1 (5 bases). Germline V lookup: CDR1 KGHSH, CDR2 LQKENI. The CDR3 contains 15 residues. V lost 6 bases and J 7 bases, leaving 18 bases between the germline ends. CDR3 in amino acids: CASSPLRGYGEKLFF. The CDR3 region has the DNA TGTGCCAGCTCCCCCTTGAGGGGTTATGGTGAAAAACTGTTTTTT. Together with reference TRBV18 and TRBJ1-4, the CDR3 gives the full variable domain: NAGVMQNPRHLVRRRGQEARLRCSPMKGHSHVYWYRQLPEEGLKFMVYLQKENIIDESGMPKERFSAEFPKEGPSILRIQQVVRGDSAAYFCASSPLRGYGEKLFFGSGTQLSVL.

This chain links TRBV5-6 with TRBJ2-7; 11 bases agree with TRBD2. Per the germline V gene, CDR1 is SGHDT and CDR2 is YYEEEE. CDR3 length: 16 amino acids. J lost 5 bases, V lost 0 bases, and 7 bases had no gene match. CDR3 in DNA: TGTGCCAGCAGCTTGGCACTAGCGGGAGTTTATGACGAGCAGTACTTC. Protein: CASSLALAGVYDEQYF.

This chain connects TRBV18 to TRBJ2-3; unclear D gene. Germline V gene sequence: CDR1 KGHSH, CDR2 LQKENI. The ends were cut back, 3 bases at V and 4 bases at J, with 8 bases in the middle. There are 13 residues in the CDR3. The DNA for the CDR3 is TGTGCCAGCTCACCGAGCGAAGCAGATACGCAGTATTTT. This translates into CASSPSEADTQYF.

V and J are TRBV4-1 and TRBJ2-2, with D possibly TRBD2 on 5 matching bases. This CDR3 has 16 amino acids. V lost 1 base and J 7 bases, leaving 16 bases between the germline ends. Per germline, CDR1 MGHRA and CDR2 YSYEKL. The CDR3 region is CASSQVGDIGIGELFF. CDR3 DNA sequence: TGCGCCAGCAGCCAAGTCGGAGACATCGGGATCGGGGAGCTGTTTTTT.

The chain joins TRBV28 to TRBJ2-3; no clear D. The CDR3 consists of 15 residues. V shed 4 bases and J shed 0 bases, with 11 bases lying between them. Germline values: CDR1 MDHEN, CDR2 SYDVKM. For the CDR3, the DNA is TGTGCCAGCAGTTCCGTGGCGTCTAGCACAGATACGCAGTATTTT. Protein: CASSSVASSTDTQYF.

This chain uses TRBV19 with TRBJ2-2, with D perhaps TRBD2 (5 bases). V dropped 6 bases and J dropped 3 bases, with 11 bases sitting between them. The CDR3 sequence is 14 residues long. In germline, CDR1 is LNHDA, CDR2 SQIVND (reference sequence). CDR3 sequence reads: CASSGGGYTGELFF. The CDR3 nucleotides are TGTGCCAGTAGCGGAGGAGGATACACCGGGGAGCTGTTTTTT.

The rearrangement joins TRBV2 to TRBJ2-5; the D gene is possibly TRBD2 (6 bases). TRBJ2-7 explains the end of the DNA better; the J call may be wrong. Germline V gene data show CDR1 as SNHLY and CDR2 as FYNNEI. The CDR3 has 14 residues. The CDR3 coding sequence is TGTGCCTACGGGGCGGGAACGCCCTCCTACGAGCAGTACTTC. Protein product: CAYGAGTPSYEQYF.

The chain couples TRBV10-1 to TRBJ2-2, with 9 bases identical to TRBD2. Germline V CDR1 and CDR2: WNHNN, SYGVQD (reference sequence). The CDR3 spans 15 residues. The junction had 6 bases not matched to a gene; V was cut back by 6 bases and J by 4 bases. CDR3 sequence (DNA): TGCGCCAGCAGAATAGCGGGAGAGGGCACCGGGGAGCTGTTTTTT. It specifies CASRIAGEGTGELFF.

The chain has TRBV2 and TRBJ1-1; D possibly corresponds to TRBD1 (5 bases). The CDR3 runs to 15 residues. V dropped 10 bases and J dropped 4 bases, with 22 bases sitting between them. Germline loops: CDR1 SNHLY, CDR2 FYNNEI. This chain's CDR3 is CAITTPQTAGTEAFF. DNA for the CDR3: TGTGCCATAACCACGCCGCAGACAGCGGGCACTGAAGCTTTCTTT.

This chain connects TRBV7-9 to TRBJ2-2; TRBD2 agrees at 7 bases. Germline CDR1 and CDR2: SEHNR and FQNEAQ (reference sequence). The J segment lost 6 bases and the V segment lost 11 bases, leaving 18 bases of the junction unmatched. This CDR3 is 16 amino acids long. CDR3: CASLTSPETAAGELFF. In nucleotides, the CDR3 is TGTGCCTCCCTGACTAGCCCGGAGACAGCGGCCGGGGAGCTGTTTTTT.

The genes are TRBV27 and TRBJ2-7; D unresolved. Germline values: CDR1 MNHEY, CDR2 SMNVEV (reference sequence). Between the trimmed V and J ends, which lost 3 bases and 0 bases, there was a span of 6 bases. The CDR3 contains 13 residues. The CDR3 DNA is TGTGCCAGCAGTTTTCACAGCTCCTACGAGCAGTACTTC. Encoded protein: CASSFHSSYEQYF.

The J gene is TRBJ1-5, the V gene TRBV10-3; D possibly corresponds to TRBD1 (5 bases). The CDR3 has 17 residues. Germline V gene sequence: CDR1 ENHRY, CDR2 SYGVKD. Trimming pared 0 bases from V and 0 bases from J, leaving 12 bases between. This CDR3 reads CAISESDSGYSNQPQHF. CDR3 DNA: TGTGCCATCAGTGAGTCAGACAGCGGATATAGCAATCAGCCCCAGCATTTT.

V usage is TRBV18 and J usage is TRBJ1-4, with 9 bases that match TRBD1. The CDR3 contains 17 residues. The germline CDR1 and CDR2 sequences are KGHSH and LQKENI. V shed 5 bases, J shed 8 bases, and the junction held 15 bases outside the gene matches. As DNA, the CDR3 is TGTGCCAGCTCAGCTTTTACTACAGGGGGCGCGTGGGAAAAACTGTTTTTT. Its translation is CASSAFTTGGAWEKLFF.